One sample yielded the 24 T cell receptor beta chains listed below, sequenced in a study of blood T cells in healthy people across ages. Through a sample-barcoded 5' primer and a J-beta primer mix, a second PCR was run for roughly 7 to 12 cycles. TCRdb used MiXCR to reprocess the 5' RACE reads, holding one entry per CDR3 protein. This table holds 1.5 million to 2 million distinct CDR3 sequences, 28% found once. Sequenced: blood. Every receptor here comes from a woman in her 30s in good health.

The chain uses TRBV6-2 or TRBV6-3 and TRBJ1-2; a possible D gene is TRBD1 (5 bases). The germline V and J ends were trimmed by 5 bases and 0 bases, with 10 bases remaining between them. Germline assignment: CDR1 MNHEY and CDR2 SVGEGT. The length of the CDR3 is 14 residues. CDR3 sequence (DNA): TGTGCCAGCAGTAGGACATCCTCTAACTATGGCTACACCTTC. Its protein product is CASSRTSSNYGYTF.

The V gene is TRBV20-1, the J gene TRBJ1-2; no clear D. The V end lost 3 bases, the J end lost 7 bases, and 18 bases lay between the germline ends. The CDR3 covers 14 residues. The germline V gene encodes CDR1 DFQATT and CDR2 SNEGSKA (reference sequence). The CDR3 bases are TGCAGTGCTAGGACGGAGAGTGGGTCTGGTGGCTACACCTTC. Its protein is CSARTESGSGGYTF.

This clonotype has a count of ten or more. The chain is built from TRBV27 and TRBJ2-7; D unresolved. This CDR3 contains 13 residues. Germline values: CDR1 MNHEY, CDR2 SMNVEV (reference sequence). Deletions cut 5 bases from V and 1 base from J, with 9 bases between. This chain's CDR3 is CASSKGLSYEQYF. DNA of the CDR3: TGTGCCAGCAGTAAAGGGCTTTCCTACGAGCAGTACTTC.

Details on this clonotype: This may arise from a read error, as a much more abundant clone is one base away. The chain carries TRBV5-5 and TRBJ2-1, with unresolved D. Looked up from germline, CDR1 is SGHKS and CDR2 is YYEKEE (reference sequence). This CDR3 has 12 residues. This chain's CDR3 is CASSLIYNGQFF. The CDR3, as DNA: TGTGCCAGCAGCCTCATCTACAATGGGCAGTTCTTC.

As to this clonotype: One end of the junction varies from germline; a read error may be responsible. CDR3 DNA sequence: TGTGCCAGCAGTCTTCGGGACGCCTCCTACGAGCGGTACTTC. Its protein product is CASSLRDASYERYF. The rearrangement links TRBV6-2 or TRBV6-3 to TRBJ2-7; perhaps D is TRBD1 or TRBD2 (5 bases each). The CDR3 contains 14 residues. Germline lookup yields CDR1 MNHEY and CDR2 SVGEGT.

The rearrangement links TRBV28 to TRBJ1-2; weak D call: TRBD1 (6 bases). The V gene's germline CDR1 is MDHEN and CDR2 SYDVKM. The CDR3 spans 16 residues. Trimming stripped 2 bases from V and 3 bases from J, with 16 bases between. CDR3 sequence: CASSLRGQTGYYGYTF. As DNA, the CDR3 is TGTGCCAGCAGTTTACGGGGGCAAACAGGCTACTATGGCTACACCTTC.

This clonotype was observed at least ten times. The chain recombines TRBV12-3 or TRBV12-4 with TRBJ2-1, with 11 bases aligning to TRBD1. This CDR3 region has 14 residues. With V trimmed by 5 bases and J by 8 bases, 5 bases remained unmatched. The CDR3 protein is CASSPGTGGYEQFF. As DNA, the CDR3 is TGTGCCAGCAGTCCAGGGACAGGGGGTTATGAGCAGTTCTTC.

This clonotype was observed a few times. This chain connects TRBV6-1 to TRBJ1-2; a possible D gene is TRBD1 (5 bases). The V end was cut by 6 bases, the J end by 2 bases, with 10 bases between. The CDR3 covers 13 residues. CDR1 MNHNS and CDR2 SASEGT come from the germline V gene. CDR3 sequence: CASRTGLNYGYTF. CDR3 bases: TGTGCCAGCAGGACGGGGCTCAACTATGGCTACACCTTC.

The genes are TRBV12-3 or TRBV12-4 and TRBJ2-7; 8 bases are shared with TRBD1. The junction had 11 bases not matched to a gene; V was cut back by 6 bases and J by 4 bases. CDR3 size: 15 residues. In DNA, the CDR3 is TGTGCCAGCAGCCCAACAGGGGGACTCCTTTACGAGCAGTACTTC. As protein: CASSPTGGLLYEQYF.

V gene TRBV6-2 or TRBV6-3 combines with J gene TRBJ2-1; 8 bases are shared with TRBD1. Germline values: CDR1 MNHEY, CDR2 SVGEGT. There are 12 residues in the CDR3. V lost 7 bases and J lost 7; bases outside the gene matches: 3. The CDR3 region is CASTRGQNEQFF. CDR3 DNA: TGTGCCAGCACCAGGGGGCAGAATGAGCAGTTCTTC.

Of note for this clonotype: Mismatch with germline at one junction end may stem from a read error. This chain uses TRBV7-2 with TRBJ1-3; D gene unclear. Germline CDR1 and CDR2: SGHTA and FQGNSA. CDR3 length: 15 amino acids. CDR3 sequence reads: CASSLFLSYGNNIYF. The CDR3 nucleotides read TGTGCCAGCAGCTTATTTCTCAGCTATGGAAACAACATATATTTT.

This clonotype was recorded a few times. The chain carries TRBV7-9 and TRBJ2-5, with D maybe TRBD1 (5 bases). The end of the DNA is better explained by TRBJ2-7, so the J call may be wrong. The CDR3 extends over 14 amino acids. From germline, CDR1 is SEHNR and CDR2 FQNEAQ (reference sequence). CDR3 loop: CASSEARAVDEQYF. The CDR3 bases are TGTGCCAGCAGCGAGGCCAGGGCCGTGGACGAGCAGTACTTC.

The V call is TRBV15, the J call TRBJ2-2; D possibly corresponds to TRBD2 (7 bases). The germline CDR1 and CDR2 sequences are LNHNV and YYDKDF (reference sequence). Trimming took 1 base from V and 5 from J, leaving 11 bases between them. The CDR3 is 15 amino acids. The CDR3 spells CATSRVGGQTGELFF. The CDR3 coding sequence is TGTGCCACCAGCAGAGTGGGGGGGCAGACCGGGGAGCTGTTTTTT.

As to this clonotype: Here the CDR3 omits its conserved ending phenylalanine or tryptophan, so a read error is the likely source. V usage is TRBV19 and J usage is TRBJ2-7; D gene unclear. With 8 bases removed from V and 6 bases from J, the gap between germline ends came to 11 bases. There are 11 residues in the CDR3. Germline-derived CDR1 and CDR2 are LNHDA and SQIVND (reference sequence). The chain's CDR3 is CASFNSGEQYC. CDR3 DNA sequence: TGTGCCAGTTTTAACAGTGGCGAGCAGTACTGC.

The table lists this clonotype with a few counts. This chain links TRBV12-3 or TRBV12-4 with TRBJ1-1; tentatively, D is TRBD1 (5 bases). V was trimmed by 5 bases and J by 9 bases, leaving 16 bases between them. The length of the CDR3 is 13 residues. The CDR3, as DNA: TGTGCCAGCAGTCTCCGGGGAGGGGATCAAGCTTTCTTT. This encodes CASSLRGGDQAFF.

This clonotype was counted ten times or more. V usage is TRBV7-2 and J usage is TRBJ1-4; 7 nucleotides align to TRBD1. The CDR3 consists of 18 residues. In germline, CDR1 is SGHTA, CDR2 FQGNSA. J gave up 0 bases and V 3 bases, and 10 bases lay outside the gene matches. The CDR3 DNA is TGTGCCAGCAGCTTGGCAGACAGGGCGGGGGCAACTAATGAAAAACTGTTTTTT. This translates into CASSLADRAGATNEKLFF.

On this clonotype: The germline gene is not matched at one end of the junction; a read error may be the cause. The rearrangement links TRBV7-2 to TRBJ2-7; 8 bases are shared with TRBD1. The germline gives CDR1 SGHTA, CDR2 FQGNSA. This CDR3 has 15 residues. The CDR3: CASSPGTGGNYVQYF. As DNA, the CDR3 is TGTGCCAGCAGCCCTGGTACAGGGGGTAACTACGTGCAGTACTTC.

This clonotype occurred a few times. This sequence joins TRBV12-3 or TRBV12-4 and TRBJ1-4; 8 bases agree with TRBD1. V was pared by 5 bases and J by 8 bases, with 13 bases of the junction left unmatched. The CDR3 spans 16 residues. The CDR3 loop is CASSPFTTGAGEKLFF. The CDR3 bases are TGTGCCAGCAGTCCGTTTACGACAGGGGCGGGGGAAAAACTGTTTTTT.

Remarks on this clonotype: Its ends do not fully match the called genes, so a read error is possible. CDR3 DNA sequence: TGCGCCAAGGGACAGTCAAAATCCTCTGGGTGGGCCAACGTCCTGACTTTC. Translation: CAKGQSKSSGWANVLTF. The V and J genes are TRBV2 and TRBJ2-6, with 7 bases identical to TRBD1. CDR1 and CDR2 from the germline V gene are SNHLY and FYNNEI. The CDR3 consists of 17 residues.

As to this clonotype: Germline is not matched at one junction end, which may reflect a read error. This sequence joins TRBV29-1 and TRBJ2-7, with D perhaps matching TRBD2 (6 bases). CDR1 SQVTM and CDR2 ANQGSEA come from the germline V gene. CDR3 length: 13 residues. In DNA, the CDR3 is TGCAGCGTTCAAGACGTGGGGGGCTACGAGCAGTACTTC. This encodes CSVQDVGGYEQYF.

The sample holds many counts of this clonotype. The chain uses TRBV7-2 and TRBJ2-1; D perhaps matches TRBD1 (6 bases). CDR1 and CDR2 from the germline V gene are SGHTA and FQGNSA. CDR3 length equals 15 residues. The ends were cut back, 5 bases at V and 2 bases at J, with 13 bases in the middle. The CDR3 protein is CASSPGEVTYNEQFF. The CDR3 nucleotides are TGTGCCAGCAGCCCAGGGGAAGTCACCTACAATGAGCAGTTCTTC.

Worth noting for this clonotype: A read error may produce the germline difference seen at one junction end. The chain carries TRBV11-1 and TRBJ1-2; unclear D gene. Germline V gene lookup returns CDR1 SGHAT and CDR2 FQDESV (reference sequence). The CDR3 spans 14 residues. The CDR3 sequence: CASSLRGNFYDYTF. CDR3 DNA: TGTGCCAGCAGCTTAAGAGGAAACTTTTATGACTACACCTTC.

V is TRBV18 and J is TRBJ2-1; 12 positions agree with TRBD2. Germline V gene data show CDR1 as KGHSH and CDR2 as LQKENI. The V and J ends lost 8 bases and 6 bases, in that order; junction bases with no gene match: 5. The CDR3 extends over 14 amino acids. CDR3 loop: CASTGLAGSNEQFF. The CDR3, as DNA: TGTGCCAGCACTGGACTAGCGGGGTCCAATGAGCAGTTCTTC.

This clonotype turned up a few times. The chain uses TRBV5-1 and TRBJ2-3; maybe TRBD2 (6 bases). The germline CDR1 and CDR2 sequences are SGHRS and YFSETQ. The CDR3 is 15 residues long. V gave up 0 bases and J gave up 0 bases, with 8 bases separating them. This CDR3 reads CASSLGGISTDTQYF. CDR3 nucleotides: TGCGCCAGCAGCTTGGGCGGGATCAGCACAGATACGCAGTATTTT.